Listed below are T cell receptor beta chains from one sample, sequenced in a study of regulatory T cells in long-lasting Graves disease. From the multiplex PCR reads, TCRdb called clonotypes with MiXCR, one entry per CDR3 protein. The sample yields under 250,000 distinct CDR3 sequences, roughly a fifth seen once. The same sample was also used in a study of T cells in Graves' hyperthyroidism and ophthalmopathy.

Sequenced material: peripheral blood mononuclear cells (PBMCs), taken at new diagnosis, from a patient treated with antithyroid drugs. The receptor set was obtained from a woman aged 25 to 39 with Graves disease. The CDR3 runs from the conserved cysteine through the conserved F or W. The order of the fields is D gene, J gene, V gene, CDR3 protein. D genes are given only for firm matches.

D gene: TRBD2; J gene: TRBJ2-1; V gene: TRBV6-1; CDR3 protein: CASGGGWNEQFF
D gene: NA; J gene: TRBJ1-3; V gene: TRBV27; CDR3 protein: CASSLLQSPDTIYF
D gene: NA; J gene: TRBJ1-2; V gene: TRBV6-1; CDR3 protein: CASRAWEGEAYGYTF
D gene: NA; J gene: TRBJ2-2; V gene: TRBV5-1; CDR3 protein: CASSKEAGSTGELFF
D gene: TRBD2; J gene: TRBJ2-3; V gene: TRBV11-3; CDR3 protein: CASNTGRDSDTQYF
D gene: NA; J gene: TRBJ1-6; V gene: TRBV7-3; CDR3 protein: CASSLTGSPNSPLHF
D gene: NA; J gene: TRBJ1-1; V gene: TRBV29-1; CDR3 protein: CSVVGAPKNTEAFF
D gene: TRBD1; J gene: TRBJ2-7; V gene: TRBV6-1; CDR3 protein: CASSESRTGGYKQYF
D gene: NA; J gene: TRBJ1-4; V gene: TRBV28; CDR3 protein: CASSLITTGEKLFF
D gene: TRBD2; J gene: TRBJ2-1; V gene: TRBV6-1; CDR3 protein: CASSGASGRRRSTGYNEQFF
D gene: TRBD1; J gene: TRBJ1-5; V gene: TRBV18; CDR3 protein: CASSQSTGANQPQHF
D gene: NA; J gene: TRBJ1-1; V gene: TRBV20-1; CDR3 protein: CSARKTQGGITEAFF
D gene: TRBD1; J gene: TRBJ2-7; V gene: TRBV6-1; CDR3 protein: CASSALTGGSYEQYF
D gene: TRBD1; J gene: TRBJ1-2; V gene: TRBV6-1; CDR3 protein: CASTLDRVYGYTF
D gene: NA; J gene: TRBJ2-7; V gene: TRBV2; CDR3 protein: CASRGTVNYEQYF
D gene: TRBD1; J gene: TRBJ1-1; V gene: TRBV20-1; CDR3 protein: CSARAPGGSTEAFF
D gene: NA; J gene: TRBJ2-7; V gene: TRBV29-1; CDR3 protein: CSVAMGSYEQYF
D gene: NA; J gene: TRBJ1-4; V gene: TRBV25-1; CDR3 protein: CASRGKGVSEKLFF
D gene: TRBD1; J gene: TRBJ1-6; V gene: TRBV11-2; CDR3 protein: CASSLGDRDDSPLHF
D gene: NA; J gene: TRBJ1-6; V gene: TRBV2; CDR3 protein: CASVIRDPRSSYNSPLHF
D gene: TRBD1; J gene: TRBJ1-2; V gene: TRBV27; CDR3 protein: CASSLRGTVGYGYTF
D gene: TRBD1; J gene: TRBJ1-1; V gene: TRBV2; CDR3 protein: CASGRQGMVAEAFF
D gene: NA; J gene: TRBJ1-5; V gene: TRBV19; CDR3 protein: CASSIMTPDNQPQHF
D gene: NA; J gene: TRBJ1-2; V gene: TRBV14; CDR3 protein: CASSQGSSYYGYTF
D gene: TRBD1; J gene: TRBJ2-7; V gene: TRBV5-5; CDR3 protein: CASSLRVGTGYYEQYF
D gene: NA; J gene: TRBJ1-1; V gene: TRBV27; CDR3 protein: CASRGTGNTEASF
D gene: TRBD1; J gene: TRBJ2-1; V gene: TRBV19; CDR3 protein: CASSIGTGAYNEQFF
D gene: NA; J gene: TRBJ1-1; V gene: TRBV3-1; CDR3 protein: CASSQSDYEAFF
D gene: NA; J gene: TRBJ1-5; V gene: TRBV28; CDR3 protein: CASSSRPGLQTQPQHF